Shown below are 20 T cell receptor beta chains from a single sample sequenced in a study of CD8 T cells in Susac syndrome. With random hexamers, about 0.5 to 1 ug RNA was reverse transcribed. Each CDR3 protein is one row after TCRdb ran MiXCR on the immunoSEQ multiplex PCR reads. Counted here are 150,000 to 200,000 distinct CDR3 sequences, just under 95% occurring once; the ten biggest clones make up 0.13%. The sequenced sample consisted of CD4+ T cells from PBMCs. Receptors were obtained from a human donor in good health.

The rearrangement joins TRBV25-1 to TRBJ1-6; 10 bases are a match to TRBD1. The germline V gene encodes CDR1 MGHDK and CDR2 SYGVNS. V gave up 3 bases and J gave up 14 bases; unmatched junction bases: 10. There are 15 residues in the CDR3. CDR3 protein: CASSDLGTGASTLHF. CDR3 DNA: TGTGCCAGCAGTGATCTCGGGACAGGGGCCTCCACCCTCCACTTT. The entire variable domain, with the rest obtained from reference TRBV25-1 and TRBJ1-6, is as follows: EADIYQTPRYLVIGTGKKITLECSQTMGHDKMYWYQQDPGMELHLIHYSYGVNSTEKGDLSSESTVSRIRTEHFPLTLESARPSHTSQYLCASSDLGTGASTLHFGNGTRLTVT.

The chain recombines TRBV19 with TRBJ1-1; 10 bases map to TRBD1. V lost 4 bases, J lost 4 bases, and 9 bases stayed unmatched. The CDR3 contains 16 residues. Per germline, CDR1 LNHDA and CDR2 SQIVND (reference sequence). The CDR3 loop is CASSSYGTGAFTEAFF. Written as DNA, the CDR3 is TGTGCCAGTAGTAGCTACGGGACAGGGGCCTTCACTGAAGCTTTCTTT.

The rearrangement links TRBV5-1 to TRBJ1-1; 9 nucleotides line up with TRBD1. Germline assignment: CDR1 SGHRS and CDR2 YFSETQ. This CDR3 region has 15 residues. With 3 bases clipped from V and 5 bases from J, the junction kept 8 bases outside the gene matches. CDR3 amino acids: CASSSGQGSRTEAFF. The CDR3 DNA is TGCGCCAGCAGCTCGGGACAGGGAAGTCGAACTGAAGCTTTCTTT.

The chain recombines TRBV20-1 with TRBJ1-2, with D maybe TRBD1 (6 bases). The germline V and J ends were trimmed by 1 base and 0 bases, with 18 bases remaining between them. The CDR3 spans 17 residues. Germline assignment: CDR1 DFQATT and CDR2 SNEGSKA (reference sequence). The DNA of the CDR3 is TGCAGTGCTAGAGTGTGGACAGCGGAGAGAGCTAACTATGGCTACACCTTC. Encoded protein: CSARVWTAERANYGYTF.

The V gene is TRBV2, the J gene TRBJ2-1; D call uncertain. V shed 8 bases and J shed 6 bases, with 17 bases lying between them. The germline V gene has CDR1 SNHLY and CDR2 FYNNEI. The CDR3 consists of 14 residues. CDR3 DNA: TGTGCCAGCCTCAGAACTTTCCTGGGCAATGAGCAGTTCTTC. It translates to CASLRTFLGNEQFF. Full variable domain (missing parts from reference TRBV2 and TRBJ2-1): EPEVTQTPSHQVTQMGQEVILRCVPISNHLYFYWYRQILGQKVEFLVSFYNNEISEKSEIFDDQFSVERPDGSNFTLKIRSTKLEDSAMYFCASLRTFLGNEQFFGPGTRLTVL.

This clonotype appeared once. The V call is TRBV6-5, the J call TRBJ1-6; D perhaps matches TRBD1 (6 bases). CDR1 is MNHEY, CDR2 SVGAGI, per germline. There are 14 residues in the CDR3. V was trimmed by 7 bases and J by 8 bases, leaving 15 bases between them. The CDR3 region is CASKSGASDSPLHF. The CDR3 DNA reads TGTGCCAGCAAGTCGGGGGCGTCGGATTCACCCCTCCACTTT.

The V and J genes are TRBV6-1 and TRBJ2-3; 9 bases agree with TRBD1. The CDR3 extends over 14 amino acids. Germline V gene data show CDR1 as MNHNS and CDR2 as SASEGT. V trimming: 1 base; J trimming: 7 bases; junction bases outside the gene matches: 3. In DNA form, the CDR3 reads TGTGCCAGCAGTGAAGTGGACAGGGGCAATACGCAGTATTTT. Its translation: CASSEVDRGNTQYF.

V usage is TRBV29-1 and J usage is TRBJ2-3; TRBD1 aligns across 9 bases. In germline, CDR1 is SQVTM, CDR2 ANQGSEA. V shed 6 bases, J shed 4 bases, and the junction held 8 bases outside the gene matches. The CDR3 extends over 14 amino acids. CDR3 nucleotide sequence: TGCAGCGTCCCCCGGACAGGGGTCGCAGATACGCAGTATTTT. Protein: CSVPRTGVADTQYF.

The V call is TRBV13, the J call TRBJ1-1, with D possibly being TRBD1 (5 bases). The CDR3 runs to 17 residues. Germline V lookup: CDR1 PRHDT, CDR2 FYEKMQ (reference sequence). The V end lost 5 bases, the J end lost 0 bases, and 19 bases lay between the germline ends. The CDR3 coding sequence is TGTGCCAGCAGCCCACGGAGGAAAGAGGGGCTGAACACTGAAGCTTTCTTT. It specifies CASSPRRKEGLNTEAFF.

V usage is TRBV6-2 or TRBV6-3 and J usage is TRBJ1-1, with D perhaps TRBD1 (5 bases). V gave up 7 bases and J gave up 6 bases, with 15 bases separating them. Germline V lookup: CDR1 MNHEY, CDR2 SVGEGT. The CDR3 loop spans 13 amino acids. The CDR3 DNA reads as TGTGCCAGCATCCACGGAGTGGGGGCTGAAGCTTTCTTT. This codes for CASIHGVGAEAFF.

This clonotype was detected only once. The chain uses TRBV27 and TRBJ2-5; 13 bases agree with TRBD2. V was pared by 5 bases and J by 4 bases, with 10 bases of the junction left unmatched. This CDR3 is 17 amino acids long. In germline, CDR1 is MNHEY, CDR2 SMNVEV (reference sequence). The CDR3 DNA sequence: TGTGCCAGCAGTCCAGGACTAGCGGGGGCCCCGGGAGAGACCCAGTACTTC. Its protein is CASSPGLAGAPGETQYF.

The chain uses TRBV7-3 and TRBJ2-3; D gene ambiguous. This CDR3 spans 16 amino acids. V was trimmed by 2 bases and J by 1 base, leaving 13 bases between them. Germline CDR1 and CDR2: SGHTA and FQGTGA. CDR3 protein: CASSLPLGPGTDTQYF. The CDR3 DNA reads TGTGCCAGCAGCTTACCGTTAGGGCCTGGCACAGATACGCAGTATTTT. The full variable domain, in which reference TRBV7-3 and TRBJ2-3 provide the parts outside the CDR3, is GAGVSQTPSNKVTEKGKYVELRCDPISGHTALYWYRQSLGQGPEFLIYFQGTGAADDSGLPNDRFFAVRPEGSVSTLKIQRTERGDSAVYLCASSLPLGPGTDTQYFGPGTRLTVL.

This chain joins TRBV27 and TRBJ2-7; 15 positions agree with TRBD2. Germline V CDR1 and CDR2: MNHEY, SMNVEV (reference sequence). The CDR3 has 19 residues. Losses at the gene ends were 2 bases for V and 2 bases for J; bases not matched to a gene: 10. The CDR3 protein is CASSLTPGLAGGRTYEQYF. CDR3 nucleotides: TGTGCCAGCAGTTTAACACCGGGACTAGCGGGGGGCCGCACCTACGAGCAGTACTTC.

V is TRBV29-1 and J is TRBJ1-2; unclear D gene. The CDR3 totals 14 residues. The germline gives CDR1 SQVTM, CDR2 ANQGSEA. V lost 3 bases and J 2 bases, leaving 13 bases between the germline ends. DNA for the CDR3: TGCAGCGTTGACGAAGGAGGGCAGAACTATGGCTACACCTTC. This gives the protein CSVDEGGQNYGYTF.

V and J are TRBV24-1 and TRBJ1-4; no clear D gene. The germline gives CDR1 KGHDR, CDR2 SFDVKD. The ends were cut back, 1 base at V and 5 bases at J, with 10 bases in the middle. The CDR3 extends over 15 amino acids. The CDR3 loop reads CATSDFRKMNEKLFF. The CDR3 DNA sequence: TGTGCCACCAGTGATTTCAGGAAAATGAATGAAAAACTGTTTTTT.

CDR3 coding DNA: TGTGCCACCAGCAGAGACCGGGACAGGGCATCGGATACGCAGTATTTT. It translates to CATSRDRDRASDTQYF. J is TRBJ2-3 and V is TRBV15, with 9 bases identical to TRBD1. Germline trimming cut 0 bases from V and 6 bases from J; bases unmatched to any gene: 7. In germline, CDR1 is LNHNV, CDR2 YYDKDF (reference sequence). The CDR3 spans 16 residues.

V gene TRBV7-2 combines with J gene TRBJ2-3; D not resolved. This CDR3 comprises 14 residues. V lost 2 bases and J lost 4, with 10 bases in between. Per the germline V gene, CDR1 is SGHTA and CDR2 is FQGNSA. CDR3 sequence reads: CASSLRYDADTQYF. In nucleotides, the CDR3 is TGTGCCAGCAGCTTACGGTATGACGCAGATACGCAGTATTTT. The full variable domain, its missing parts supplied by reference TRBV7-2 and TRBJ2-3, is GAGVSQSPSNKVTEKGKDVELRCDPISGHTALYWYRQSLGQGLEFLIYFQGNSAPDKSGLPSDRFSAERTGGSVSTLTIQRTQQEDSAVYLCASSLRYDADTQYFGPGTRLTVL.

This CDR3 is CSAPPAGGFSYEQYF. In DNA, the CDR3 is TGCAGTGCCCCCCCCGCGGGGGGTTTCTCCTACGAGCAGTACTTC. V and J are TRBV20-1 and TRBJ2-7; 8 bases are a match to TRBD2. Trimming cost V 6 bases and J 0 bases; bases outside gene matches: 10. The germline CDR1 and CDR2 sequences are DFQATT and SNEGSKA (reference sequence). The length of the CDR3 is 15 residues.

This chain links TRBV5-4 with TRBJ2-3, with D possibly TRBD1 on 5 matching bases. The CDR3 is made up of 14 amino acids. Germline assignment: CDR1 SGHNT and CDR2 YYREEE (reference sequence). V gave up 2 bases and J gave up 4 bases, with 11 bases separating them. The CDR3 protein is CASSFGGAADTQYF. The CDR3 bases are TGTGCCAGCAGCTTTGGTGGGGCGGCAGATACGCAGTATTTT.

CDR3 loop: CATSDSGTGNNEQFF. CDR3 nucleotides: TGTGCCACCAGTGATTCCGGGACAGGGAACAATGAGCAGTTCTTC. The chain combines TRBV24-1 with TRBJ2-1; 9 nucleotides line up with TRBD1. Germline CDR1 is KGHDR and CDR2 is SFDVKD. The CDR3 is made up of 15 amino acids. Germline trimming cut 2 bases from V and 5 bases from J; bases unmatched to any gene: 3.